This TCR beta chain was observed in a study of CXCR3-negative and CXCR3-positive naive CD8 T cells. The germline CDR1 and CDR2 sequences are SGHTA and FQGNSA. CDR3 length: 15 amino acids. On this clonotype itself: Its antigen is still unknown.

Study outcomes and limitations: The majority of assays used fresh PBMCs, and CXCR3 expression partially decreased after cryopreservation. Compared with CXCR3-negative naive cells, CXCR3-positive naive cells showed more hydrophobic TRB CDR3s.

All TRB cDNA libraries came from 5' RACE performed with UMI labels. TCRdb processed the 5' RACE reads again and assigns one entry to each CDR3 protein, with no DNA. This repertoire comprises about 5,200 distinct CDR3 sequences; its ten largest clones make up less than 3.5%. This receptor was identified in a human donor in good health. Some clones in this sample may be carry-over from other donors' samples. This chain uses TRBV7-2 with TRBJ2-5; TCRdb reports TRBD2, a call that lacks DNA to check it against. The sequencing input was naive CXCR3- CD8+ T cells from blood. Subset here: CD45RO-CCR7+CD27+CD95- naive CD8+ T cells lacking CXCR3 (TNR3-). This CDR3 reads CASSLDGGAQETQYF.